This T cell receptor beta chain was identified in a study of read filtering for tumor transcriptome and immune sequencing. Across the study: Fewer than 10 patients were R-ISS I, some 15 were R-ISS II, more than five were R-ISS III.

Broader study findings: IR-seq and RNA-seq agreed better without single-read clonotypes. Sorted CD138-negative bone marrow cells were not purified T cells.

This library used approximately 0.4 ug RNA and molecular barcoded adaptors spanning alpha/delta and beta/gamma chains. Each CDR3 protein gets one entry after TCRdb re-called the reads with MiXCR. The sample has around 65,000 distinct CDR3 sequences; about 19% are singletons. Germline CDR1 is DFQATT and CDR2 is SNEGSKA (reference sequence). The CDR3 has 13 amino acids. This clonotype has more than one count but fewer than ten. The target antigen is unknown. A much larger clone is a single base away; this may be a read error. Bone marrow was sampled from every patient at the time of active disease. The chain couples TRBV20-1 to TRBJ1-1; 7 positions match TRBD1. The sample was a population of CD138-negative cells sorted from bone marrow. The TCR originated in a donor aged 40 or older with multiple myeloma. The CDR3 DNA is TGCAGTGCTAGAAGGGGGCCGAACATTGAAGCTTTCTTT. This gives the protein CSARRGPNIEAFF.